This TCR beta chain was recovered during a study of T cell changes during pregnancy in multiple sclerosis. The CDR3 length is 15 residues. Looked up from germline, CDR1 is MRHNA and CDR2 is SNTAGT. The junction had 8 bases not matched to a gene; V was cut back by 7 bases and J by 4 bases. Assay: immunoSEQ multiplex PCR; the TCRdb copy retains only in-frame clones and omits some. The sample lists around 72,000 clones; roughly nine tenths were seen once. There are a few counts of this clone. The chain uses TRBV6-4 and TRBJ2-2; TRBD1 matches at 8 bases. The TCR comes from a female donor in good health, enrolled as a control in a pregnancy study. Sample: peripheral blood, taken in the second trimester of pregnancy. CDR3 residues: CASKEGQDTTGELFF. The CDR3 nucleotides are TGTGCCAGCAAAGAGGGACAGGATACCACCGGGGAGCTGTTTTTT.